This entry concerns a single TCR beta chain. Its antigen is not known. Trimming left V 0 bases short and J 0 bases short, with 6 bases between. Germline values: CDR1 SGHRS, CDR2 YFSETQ. The CDR3 has 15 residues. This record comes from a study of radiotherapy plus CTLA-4 blockade in lung cancer. Study-wide background: For 18% of patients, objective responses occurred, and approximately 31% had disease control. Study results and caveats: Radiotherapy plus ipilimumab was followed by expansion in blood of tumor-derived TCR clones. Response was reportedly best predicted by early blood T cell clone dynamics, with interferon-beta.

Patients in the study, people with chemo-refractory metastatic non-small-cell lung cancer, received focal radiation plus ipilimumab CTLA-4 blockade. Profiling relied on immunoSEQ multiplex PCR, and the TCRdb table lists in-frame clones only, not all of them. The sample shows 35,000 to 50,000 clones, approximately 73% of them seen only once. The TCR comes from a human donor with non-small cell lung cancer who had a complete response to radiotherapy plus ipilimumab. The chain uses TRBV5-1 and TRBJ2-2; the D gene is possibly TRBD1 (6 bases). The sample here was peripheral blood, taken from a patient treated with radiotherapy plus ipilimumab. DNA of the CDR3: TGCGCCAGCAGCTTGGCAGGGGCGAACACCGGGGAGCTGTTTTTT. As protein: CASSLAGANTGELFF.